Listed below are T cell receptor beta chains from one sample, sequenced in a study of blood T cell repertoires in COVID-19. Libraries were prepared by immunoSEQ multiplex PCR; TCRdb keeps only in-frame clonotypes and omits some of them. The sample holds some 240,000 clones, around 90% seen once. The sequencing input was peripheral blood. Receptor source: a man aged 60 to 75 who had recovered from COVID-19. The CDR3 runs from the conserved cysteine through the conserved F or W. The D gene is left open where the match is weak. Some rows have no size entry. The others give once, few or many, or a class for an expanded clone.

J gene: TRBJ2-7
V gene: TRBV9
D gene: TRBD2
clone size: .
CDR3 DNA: TGTGCCAGCGGTAGCGGGAGCTCCTACGAGCAGTACTTC
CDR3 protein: CASGSGSSYEQYF

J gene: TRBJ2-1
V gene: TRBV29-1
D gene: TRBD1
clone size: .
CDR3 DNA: TGCAGCATGGGCCTCGGGACAGGTCTTTTTGGTGAGCAGTTCTTC
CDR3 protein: CSMGLGTGLFGEQFF

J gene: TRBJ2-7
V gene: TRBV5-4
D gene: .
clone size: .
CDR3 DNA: TGTGCCAGCAGCTTGCGGCGGCAGGAGCAGTACTTC
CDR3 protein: CASSLRRQEQYF

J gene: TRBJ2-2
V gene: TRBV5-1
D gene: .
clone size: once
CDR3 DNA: TGCGCCAGCAGCTTGAGTCAGGGTTACGGGGAGCTGTTTTTT
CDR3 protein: CASSLSQGYGELFF

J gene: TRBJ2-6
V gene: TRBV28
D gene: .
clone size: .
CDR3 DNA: TGTGCCAGCAGTTTGGGGGGTGACAGCTTTTACTCTGGGGCCAACGTCCTGACTTTC
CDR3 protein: CASSLGGDSFYSGANVLTF

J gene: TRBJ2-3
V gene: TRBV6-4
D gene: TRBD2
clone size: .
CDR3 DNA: TGTGCCAGCAGTGACGTCCTAGTAGCGGGAGGGCCTTTGTATTTT
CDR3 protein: CASSDVLVAGGPLYF

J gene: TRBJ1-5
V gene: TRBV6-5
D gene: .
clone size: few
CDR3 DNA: TGTGCCAGCGGACAGATGGCTCAGCCCCAGCATTTT
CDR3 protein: CASGQMAQPQHF

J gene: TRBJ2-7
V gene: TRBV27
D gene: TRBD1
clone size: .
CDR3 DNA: TGTGCCAGCAGCCCGAAGGGGACAGGGGCCTACGAGCAGTACTTC
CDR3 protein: CASSPKGTGAYEQYF

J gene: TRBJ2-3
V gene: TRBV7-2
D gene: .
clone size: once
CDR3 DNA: TGTGCCAGCAGCTCGGGGGAGGTTAGCACAGATACGCAGTATTTT
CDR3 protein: CASSSGEVSTDTQYF

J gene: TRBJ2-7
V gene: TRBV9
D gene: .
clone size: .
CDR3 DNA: TGTGCCAGCAGCGTAGTTCCCGCGGGGGAGCAGTACTTC
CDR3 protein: CASSVVPAGEQYF

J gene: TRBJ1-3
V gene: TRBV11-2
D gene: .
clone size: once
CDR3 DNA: TGTGCCAGCAGGGGGGGTGGAAACACCATATATTTT
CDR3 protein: CASRGGGNTIYF

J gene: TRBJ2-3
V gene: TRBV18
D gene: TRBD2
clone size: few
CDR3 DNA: TGTGCCAGCTCACCCCCGGGACTAGCAACAGATACGCAGTATTTT
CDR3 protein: CASSPPGLATDTQYF

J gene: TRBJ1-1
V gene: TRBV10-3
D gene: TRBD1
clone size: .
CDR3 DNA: TGTGCCATCAGCGAGGACAGGGGGACAGAAGCTTTCTTT
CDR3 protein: CAISEDRGTEAFF

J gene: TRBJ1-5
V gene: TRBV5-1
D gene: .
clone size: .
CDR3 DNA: TGCGCCAGCAGCGCGGAGGGTGGCAATCAGCCCCAGCATTTT
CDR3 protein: CASSAEGGNQPQHF

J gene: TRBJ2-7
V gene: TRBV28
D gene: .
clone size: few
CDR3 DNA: TGTGCCACCAAACTAGGACTCTGGTCCTACGAGCAGTACTTC
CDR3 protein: CATKLGLWSYEQYF

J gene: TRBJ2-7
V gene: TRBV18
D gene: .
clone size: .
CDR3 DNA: TGTGCCAGCTCACCACCTTCCGGACAGACCTACGAGCAGTACTTC
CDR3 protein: CASSPPSGQTYEQYF

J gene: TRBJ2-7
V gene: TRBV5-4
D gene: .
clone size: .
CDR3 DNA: TGTGCCAGCGGACCCAGGGGTCAGACCTACGAGCAGTACTTC
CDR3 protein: CASGPRGQTYEQYF

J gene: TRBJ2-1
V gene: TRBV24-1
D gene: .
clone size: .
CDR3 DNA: TGTGCCACCCACCGGGCGGGCTGGTCCTACAATGAGCAGTTCTTC
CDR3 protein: CATHRAGWSYNEQFF

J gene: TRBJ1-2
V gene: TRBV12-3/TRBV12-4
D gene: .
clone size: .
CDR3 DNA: TGTGCCAGCAGTTTATCAGGTGACTATGGCTACACCTTC
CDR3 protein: CASSLSGDYGYTF

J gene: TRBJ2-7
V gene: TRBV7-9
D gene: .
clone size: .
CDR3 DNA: TGTGCCAGCAGCTTAGAGGCTAGCCCCAGGTACGAGCAGTACTTC
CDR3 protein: CASSLEASPRYEQYF

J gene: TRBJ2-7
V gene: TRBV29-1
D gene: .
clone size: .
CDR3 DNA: TGCAGCGTTCAAACAGTCTCTTCCTACGAGCAGTACTTC
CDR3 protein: CSVQTVSSYEQYF

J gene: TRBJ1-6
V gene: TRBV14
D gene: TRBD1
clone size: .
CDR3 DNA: TGTGCCAGCAGCCAAGAAAGTGGGACAGGGTTGAATTCACCCCTCCACTTT
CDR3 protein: CASSQESGTGLNSPLHF

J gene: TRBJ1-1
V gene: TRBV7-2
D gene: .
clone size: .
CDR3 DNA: TGTGCCAGCAGCCCGCAGCGGGCCGGTAACACTGAAGCTTTCTTT
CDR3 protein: CASSPQRAGNTEAFF

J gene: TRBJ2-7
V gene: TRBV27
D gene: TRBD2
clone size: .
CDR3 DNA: TGTGCCAGCAGTCTCAAGCGGGGGGGCGATTCCTACGAGCAGTACTTC
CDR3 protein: CASSLKRGGDSYEQYF

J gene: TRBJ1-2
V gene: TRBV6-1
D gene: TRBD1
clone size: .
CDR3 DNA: TGTGCCAGCAGTGAAGCTGTTGTGCGGACAGGGGCTAACTATGGCTACACCTTC
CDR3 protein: CASSEAVVRTGANYGYTF

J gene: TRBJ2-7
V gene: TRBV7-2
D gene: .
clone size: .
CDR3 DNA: TGTGCCAGCAGCTTAGAGGGGACAAGTGGGGCCTACGAGCAGTACTTC
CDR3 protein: CASSLEGTSGAYEQYF

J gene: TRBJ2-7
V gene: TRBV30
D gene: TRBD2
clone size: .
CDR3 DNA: TGTGCCTGGACTCATGGGATAGCGGGGGCTCCGGTGTACTTC
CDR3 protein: CAWTHGIAGAPVYF

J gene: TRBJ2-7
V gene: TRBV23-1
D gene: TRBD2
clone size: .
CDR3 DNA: TGCGCCAGCAGACAAATACTAGCGGGGTACTCCTACGAGCAGTACTTC
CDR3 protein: CASRQILAGYSYEQYF

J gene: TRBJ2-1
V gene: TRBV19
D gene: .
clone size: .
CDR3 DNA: TGTGCCAGTAGGATCCGGAGGGGCCCCTACAATGAGCAGTTCTTC
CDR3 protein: CASRIRRGPYNEQFF

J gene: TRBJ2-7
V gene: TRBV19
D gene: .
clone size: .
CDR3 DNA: TGTGCCAGTAGTATAACTACCGGGCTAGCTGAGGTCGGGGAGCAGTACTTC
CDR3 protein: CASSITTGLAEVGEQYF

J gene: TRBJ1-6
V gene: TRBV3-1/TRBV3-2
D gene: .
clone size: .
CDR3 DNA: TGTGCCAGCAGCCAAGCGGGGGGGGGTGTAAATTCACCCCTCCACTTT
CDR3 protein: CASSQAGGGVNSPLHF

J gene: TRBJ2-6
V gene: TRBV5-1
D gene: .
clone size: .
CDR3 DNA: TGCGCCAGCAGCTTGGCCCCACACTCTGGGGCCAACGTCCTGACTTTC
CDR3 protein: CASSLAPHSGANVLTF

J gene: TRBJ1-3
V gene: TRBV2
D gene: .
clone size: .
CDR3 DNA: TGTGCCAGCAGTGAAGAACAGGCGAACTCTGGAAACACCATATATTTT
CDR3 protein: CASSEEQANSGNTIYF

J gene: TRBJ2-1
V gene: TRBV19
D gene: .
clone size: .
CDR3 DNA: TGTGCCAGTAGTATAACAGGGAGCTACAATGAGCAGTTCTTC
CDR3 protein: CASSITGSYNEQFF

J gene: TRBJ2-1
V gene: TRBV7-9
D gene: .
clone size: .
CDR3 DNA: TGTGCCAGCAGCTACCCCAGAGGGAGTAACAATGAGCAGTTCTTC
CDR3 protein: CASSYPRGSNNEQFF

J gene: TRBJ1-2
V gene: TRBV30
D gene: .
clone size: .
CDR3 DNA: TGTGCCTGGAGTCGGGGGGCGTATGGCTACACCTTC
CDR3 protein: CAWSRGAYGYTF

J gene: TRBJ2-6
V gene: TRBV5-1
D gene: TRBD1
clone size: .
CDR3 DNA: TGCGCCAGCAGCGAGGACAGGGTTGGGGCCAACGTCCTGACTTTC
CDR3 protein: CASSEDRVGANVLTF

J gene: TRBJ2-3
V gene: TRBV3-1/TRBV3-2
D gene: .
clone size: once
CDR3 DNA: TGTGCCAGCAGCGAGAGGGCCCCAGATACGCAGTATTTT
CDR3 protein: CASSERAPDTQYF

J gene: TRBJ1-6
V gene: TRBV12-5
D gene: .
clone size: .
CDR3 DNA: TGTGCTAGTGGGGACCCTCAGGGCCAAGGCAACTATAATTCACCCCTCCACTTT
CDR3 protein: CASGDPQGQGNYNSPLHF

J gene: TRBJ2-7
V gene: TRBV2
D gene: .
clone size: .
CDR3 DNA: TGTGCCAGCTCAGGGGTCTCCTACGAGCAGTACTTC
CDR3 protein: CASSGVSYEQYF